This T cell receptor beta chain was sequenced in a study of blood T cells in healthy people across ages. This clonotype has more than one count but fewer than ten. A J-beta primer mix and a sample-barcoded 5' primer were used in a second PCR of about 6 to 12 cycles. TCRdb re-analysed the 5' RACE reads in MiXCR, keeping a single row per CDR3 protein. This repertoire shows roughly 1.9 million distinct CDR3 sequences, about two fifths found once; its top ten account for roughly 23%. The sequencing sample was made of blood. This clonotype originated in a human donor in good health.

The CDR3 region has the DNA TGTGCCAGCAGCGAGGGGTCTCTAGCGGGGGGGTCCACAGATACGCAGTATTTT. The encoded protein is CASSEGSLAGGSTDTQYF. This chain uses TRBV7-2 with TRBJ2-3; 12 bases align to TRBD2. CDR1 and CDR2 (germline): SGHTA, FQGNSA. The junction had 11 bases not matched to a gene; V was cut back by 5 bases and J by 2 bases. CDR3 length equals 18 residues.